This T cell receptor beta chain came from a study of T cells in Graves' hyperthyroidism and ophthalmopathy. This clonotype was counted many times. The investigators amplified TCR beta CDR3 regions from RNA transcripts. A set of HTBI primers served as the primers for a first-round RT-PCR of the TCR CDR3. MiXCR, run by TCRdb on the multiplex PCR reads, gives a single entry per CDR3 protein. The table has under 700,000 distinct CDR3 sequences, roughly 46% seen once. Looked up from germline, CDR1 is KGHDR and CDR2 is SFDVKD. Trimming pared 5 bases from V and 1 base from J, leaving 13 bases between. This CDR3 spans 15 amino acids.

The chain links TRBV24-1 to TRBJ1-2, with unresolved D. The source of this sequence is a woman between 18 and 30 years old with Graves' hyperthyroidism. Sequenced sample: peripheral blood or thyroid tissue (not recorded which). CDR3 protein: CATSGVDGGNYGYTF. The CDR3 region has the DNA TGTGCCACCAGTGGTGTGGATGGTGGTAACTATGGCTACACCTTC.